This T cell receptor (beta chain) was sequenced for a study of blood T cell repertoires in COVID-19. Study-wide context: Spain, Italy and the United States supplied samples that represented acute and convalescent COVID-19. From T cells, B-cell-depleted T cells, or PBMCs came the material, which was cDNA or gDNA.

This clone showed up just a few times. V was clipped by 0 bases and J by 7 bases; unmatched bases: 7. Germline V gene sequence: CDR1 SGHNT, CDR2 YENEEA. This CDR3 comprises 18 residues. Per the authors' pipeline: Reference gene primer amplification in the assay estimated nucleated cell counts. Measured with immunoSEQ multiplex PCR; TCRdb has only the in-frame clones, and not every one. V and J calls and clone size are copied from that table; D and trimming were computed from the DNA. The sample lists more than 150,000 clones; around 83% were seen once. The sample was peripheral blood. This sequence was found in a woman between 35 and 50 years old with acute or convalescent COVID-19. The chain recombines TRBV11-3 with TRBJ2-1, with 15 bases aligning to TRBD2. The CDR3 DNA follows: TGTGCCAGCAGCTTAGATCAGGGAGGGACTAGCGGGAGGAATGAGCAGTTCTTC. It codes for CASSLDQGGTSGRNEQFF.